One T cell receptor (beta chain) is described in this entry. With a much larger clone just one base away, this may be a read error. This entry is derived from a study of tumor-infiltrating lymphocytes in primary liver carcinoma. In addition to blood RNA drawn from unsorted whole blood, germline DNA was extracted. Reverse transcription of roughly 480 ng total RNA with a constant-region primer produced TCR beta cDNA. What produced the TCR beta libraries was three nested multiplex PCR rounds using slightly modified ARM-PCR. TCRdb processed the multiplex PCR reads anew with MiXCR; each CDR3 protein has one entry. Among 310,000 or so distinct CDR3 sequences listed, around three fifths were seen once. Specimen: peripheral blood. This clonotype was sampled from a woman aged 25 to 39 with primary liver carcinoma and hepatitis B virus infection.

In DNA, the CDR3 is TGCGCCAACAGCCGTGCAGGGACCCGGGTATATGGCTACACCTTC. Translation: CANSRAGTRVYGYTF. This sequence joins TRBV4-1 and TRBJ1-2, with D possibly matching TRBD1 (5 bases). The germline CDR1 and CDR2 sequences are MGHRA and YSYEKL. The CDR3 is 15 residues long.